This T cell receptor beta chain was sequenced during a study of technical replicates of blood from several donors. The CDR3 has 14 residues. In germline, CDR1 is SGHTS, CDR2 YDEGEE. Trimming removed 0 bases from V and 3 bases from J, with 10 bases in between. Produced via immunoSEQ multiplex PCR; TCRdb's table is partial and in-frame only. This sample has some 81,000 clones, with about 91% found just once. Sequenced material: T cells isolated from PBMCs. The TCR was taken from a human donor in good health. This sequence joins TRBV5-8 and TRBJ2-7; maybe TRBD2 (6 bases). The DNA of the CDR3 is TGTGCCAGCAGCTTGGACGGGAGTCGCTACGAGCAGTACTTC. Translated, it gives CASSLDGSRYEQYF.